The 12 T cell receptor beta chains below were found in one sample sequenced in a study of cytomegalovirus exposure and HLA in healthy donors. The data were produced by immunoSEQ multiplex PCR, yet TCRdb's version contains in-frame clones alone and is incomplete. The sample records more than 150,000 clones, about 86% being singletons. What was sequenced was PBMCs. The receptor set was obtained from a woman under 30 in good health and CMV-seropositive.

The chain combines TRBV5-4 with TRBJ1-1; no clear D gene. Per the germline V gene, CDR1 is SGHNT and CDR2 is YYREEE (reference sequence). This CDR3 comprises 11 residues. V lost 0 bases, J lost 12 bases, and 9 bases lay in between. The CDR3 loop is CASSLGTISFF. CDR3 coding DNA: TGTGCCAGCAGCTTGGGGACTATATCTTTCTTT.

This chain joins TRBV5-1 and TRBJ1-1; D not certain. The V end lost 7 bases, the J end lost 0 bases, and 13 bases lay between the germline ends. CDR3 size: 14 residues. Germline-derived CDR1 and CDR2 are SGHRS and YFSETQ. The CDR3 DNA reads as TGCGCCAGCTCCCCGGACGGGGTGAACACTGAAGCTTTCTTT. This codes for CASSPDGVNTEAFF.

J is TRBJ1-2 and V is TRBV12-5, with a possible D match to TRBD1 (6 bases). The germline CDR1 and CDR2 sequences are LGHNT and FRNRAP. The CDR3 contains 17 residues. V lost 6 bases to trimming and J lost 4 bases, with 24 bases between them. DNA of the CDR3: TGTGCTAGTGGCCCAAACCCCAATCACAGGGCTCTCTATGGCTACACCTTC. It encodes CASGPNPNHRALYGYTF.

This chain links TRBV9 with TRBJ1-1, with 7 bases matching TRBD1. The trim removed 4 bases at V and 0 bases at J, leaving 9 bases unmatched. This CDR3 spans 16 amino acids. In germline, CDR1 is SGDLS, CDR2 YYNGEE. In nucleotides, the CDR3 is TGTGCCAGCAGCAAGACTCCCGGGACAGTGAACACTGAAGCTTTCTTT. This gives the protein CASSKTPGTVNTEAFF.

J is TRBJ2-6 and V is TRBV4-2, with D perhaps matching TRBD1 (6 bases). Germline CDR1 LGHNA, CDR2 YNFKEQ. This CDR3 is built from 19 residues. V lost 0 bases to trimming and J lost 1 base, with 16 bases between them. CDR3 amino acids: CASSQDTDSKVSGANVLTF. Here the CDR3 DNA reads TGTGCCAGCAGCCAAGATACGGACAGCAAGGTGTCTGGGGCCAACGTCCTGACTTTC.

J is TRBJ1-4 and V is TRBV11-3; TRBD1 is a possible D gene (5 bases). V lost 7 bases, J lost 5 bases, and 17 bases lay in between. CDR3 length: 15 amino acids. Germline V gives CDR1 SGHNT, CDR2 YENEEA. The CDR3 is CASTPENRPNEKLFF. DNA of the CDR3: TGTGCCAGCACTCCCGAGAACAGGCCCAATGAAAAACTGTTTTTT.

The chain recombines TRBV7-3 with TRBJ2-1, with D tentatively TRBD2 (6 bases). Between the trimmed V and J ends, which lost 5 bases and 9 bases, there was a span of 17 bases. Germline CDR1 SGHTA, CDR2 FQGTGA. This CDR3 comprises 14 residues. As DNA, the CDR3 is TGTGCCAGCAGCCCGACCCCTGGGGGAGGTGAGCAGTTCTTC. As protein: CASSPTPGGGEQFF.

V usage is TRBV6-7 and J usage is TRBJ2-6; D call uncertain. TRBV6-7 is marked as an open reading frame, function uncertain. With 5 bases removed from V and 5 bases from J, the gap between germline ends came to 19 bases. The CDR3 spans 17 residues. Written as DNA, the CDR3 is TGTGCCAGCAGTCAAGTGCAGTTACAAAGTCGGGCCAACGTCCTGACTTTC. Encoded protein: CASSQVQLQSRANVLTF.

V usage is TRBV6-6 and J usage is TRBJ2-7; TRBD1 matches at 9 bases. The germline V gene encodes CDR1 MNHNY and CDR2 SVGAGI (reference sequence). V lost 2 bases, J lost 3 bases, and 8 bases stayed unmatched. The CDR3 has 16 amino acids. The CDR3 is CASSYPGTGRGYEQYF. CDR3 coding DNA: TGTGCCAGCAGTTACCCCGGGACAGGGAGGGGCTACGAGCAGTACTTC.

The V call is TRBV4-1, the J call TRBJ2-3; 13 bases are a match to TRBD2. V lost 5 bases and J lost 7; bases outside the gene matches: 9. The germline CDR1 and CDR2 sequences are MGHRA and YSYEKL. The CDR3 has 16 amino acids. CDR3 residues: CASSKPLAGGPHTQYF. DNA of the CDR3: TGCGCCAGCAGCAAACCACTAGCGGGGGGGCCACATACGCAGTATTTT.

V and J are TRBV11-2 and TRBJ2-5; D is ambiguous. Germline V gene data show CDR1 as SGHAT and CDR2 as FQNNGV. Between the trimmed V and J ends, which lost 2 bases and 4 bases, there was a span of 11 bases. The CDR3 covers 14 residues. The CDR3 sequence is CASSLRVGPETQYF. The DNA of the CDR3 is TGTGCCAGCAGCTTACGTGTGGGCCCAGAGACCCAGTACTTC.

The chain has TRBV4-1 and TRBJ1-6, with TRBD1 matching over 9 bases. V lost 1 base to trimming and J lost 13 bases; unmatched junction nucleotides: 8. Per the germline V gene, CDR1 is MGHRA and CDR2 is YSYEKL. CDR3 size: 15 residues. The CDR3 DNA sequence: TGCGCCAGCAGCCAAGCAGGGACAGGGAAGGGTCCCCTCCACTTT. It yields the protein CASSQAGTGKGPLHF.